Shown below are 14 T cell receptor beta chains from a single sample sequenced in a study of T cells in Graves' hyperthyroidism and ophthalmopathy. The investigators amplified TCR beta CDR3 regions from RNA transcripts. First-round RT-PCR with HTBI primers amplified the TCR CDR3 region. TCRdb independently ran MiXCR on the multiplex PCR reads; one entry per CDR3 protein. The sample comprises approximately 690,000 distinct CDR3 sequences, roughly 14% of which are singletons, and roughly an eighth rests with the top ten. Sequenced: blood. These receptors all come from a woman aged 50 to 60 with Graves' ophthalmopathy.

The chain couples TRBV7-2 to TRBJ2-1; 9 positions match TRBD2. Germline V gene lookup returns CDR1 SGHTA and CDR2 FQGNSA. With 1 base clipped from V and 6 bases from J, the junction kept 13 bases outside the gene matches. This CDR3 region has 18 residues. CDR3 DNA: TGTGCCAGCAGCTTAGTGTCTGGGGTAGCGGGAGAAGTCAATGAGCAGTTCTTC. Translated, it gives CASSLVSGVAGEVNEQFF.

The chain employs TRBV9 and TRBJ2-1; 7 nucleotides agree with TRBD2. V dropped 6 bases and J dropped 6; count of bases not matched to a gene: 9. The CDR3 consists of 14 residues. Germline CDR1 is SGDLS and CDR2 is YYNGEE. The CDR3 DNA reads TGTGCCAGCACTTCCGGGGGGATCGTCAATGAGCAGTTCTTC. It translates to CASTSGGIVNEQFF.

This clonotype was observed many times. In nucleotides, the CDR3 is TGTGCCAGCAGCTTAGAGGCGAGGCAGCCCCAGCATTTT. Encoded protein: CASSLEARQPQHF. V is TRBV7-2 and J is TRBJ1-5, with no clear D. The ends were cut back, 1 base at V and 7 bases at J, with 8 bases in the middle. Germline V CDR1 and CDR2: SGHTA, FQGNSA. This CDR3 comprises 13 residues.

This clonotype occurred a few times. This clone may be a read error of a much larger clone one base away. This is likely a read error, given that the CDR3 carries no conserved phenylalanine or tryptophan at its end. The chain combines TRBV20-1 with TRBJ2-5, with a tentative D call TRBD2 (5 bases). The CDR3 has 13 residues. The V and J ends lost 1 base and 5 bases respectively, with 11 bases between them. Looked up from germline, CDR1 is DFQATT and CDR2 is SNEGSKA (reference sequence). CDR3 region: CSARGLALETQYV. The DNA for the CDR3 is TGCAGTGCTAGAGGGCTAGCCTTGGAGACCCAGTACGTC.

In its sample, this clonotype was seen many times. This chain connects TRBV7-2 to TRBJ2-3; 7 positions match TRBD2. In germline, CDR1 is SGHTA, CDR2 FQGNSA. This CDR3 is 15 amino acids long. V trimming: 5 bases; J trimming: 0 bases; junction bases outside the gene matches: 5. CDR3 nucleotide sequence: TGTGCCAGCAGCCAACTAGCGTCTAGCACAGATACGCAGTATTTT. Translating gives CASSQLASSTDTQYF.

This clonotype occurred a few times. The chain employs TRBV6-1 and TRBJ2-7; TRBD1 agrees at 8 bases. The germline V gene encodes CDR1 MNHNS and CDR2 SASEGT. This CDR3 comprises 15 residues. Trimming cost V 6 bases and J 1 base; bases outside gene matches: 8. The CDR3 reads CASRKDRALSYEQYF. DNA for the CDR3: TGTGCCAGCAGGAAGGACAGGGCGTTATCCTACGAGCAGTACTTC.

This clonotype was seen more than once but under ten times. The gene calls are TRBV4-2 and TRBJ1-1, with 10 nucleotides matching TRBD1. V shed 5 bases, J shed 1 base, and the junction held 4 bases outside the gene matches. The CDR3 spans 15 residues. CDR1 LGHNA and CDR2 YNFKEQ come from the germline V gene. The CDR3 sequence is CASSNDRGQNTEAFF. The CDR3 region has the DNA TGTGCCAGCAGCAACGACAGGGGGCAGAACACTGAAGCTTTCTTT.

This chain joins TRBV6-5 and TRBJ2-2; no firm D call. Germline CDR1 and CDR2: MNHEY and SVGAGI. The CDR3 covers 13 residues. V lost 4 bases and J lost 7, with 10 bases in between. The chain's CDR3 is CASSSWENGELFF. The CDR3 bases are TGTGCCAGCAGTTCTTGGGAAAACGGGGAGCTGTTTTTT.

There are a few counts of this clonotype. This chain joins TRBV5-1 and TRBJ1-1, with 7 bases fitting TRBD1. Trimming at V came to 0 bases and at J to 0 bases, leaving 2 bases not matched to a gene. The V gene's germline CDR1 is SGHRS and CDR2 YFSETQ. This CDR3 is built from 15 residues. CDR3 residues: CASSLGDSMNTEAFF. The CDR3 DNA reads TGCGCCAGCAGCTTGGGGGACAGCATGAACACTGAAGCTTTCTTT.

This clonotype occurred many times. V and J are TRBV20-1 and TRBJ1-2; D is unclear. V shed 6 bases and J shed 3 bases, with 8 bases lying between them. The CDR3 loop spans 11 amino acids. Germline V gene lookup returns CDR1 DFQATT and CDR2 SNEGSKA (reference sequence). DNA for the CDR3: TGCAGTGCCGCCCCGGACTATGGCTACACCTTC. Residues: CSAAPDYGYTF.

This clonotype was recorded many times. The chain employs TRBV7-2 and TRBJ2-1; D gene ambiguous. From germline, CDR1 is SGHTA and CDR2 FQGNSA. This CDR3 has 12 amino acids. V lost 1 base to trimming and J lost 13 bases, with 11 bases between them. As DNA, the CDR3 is TGTGCCAGCAGCTTAGTGGCTACGTCACAGTTCTTC. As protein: CASSLVATSQFF.

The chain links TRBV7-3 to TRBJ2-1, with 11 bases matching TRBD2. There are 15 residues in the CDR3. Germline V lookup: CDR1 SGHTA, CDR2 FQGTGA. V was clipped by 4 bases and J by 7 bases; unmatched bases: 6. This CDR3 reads CASSSTSGSLNEQFF. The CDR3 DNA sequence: TGTGCCAGCAGCTCTACTAGCGGGAGTTTAAATGAGCAGTTCTTC.

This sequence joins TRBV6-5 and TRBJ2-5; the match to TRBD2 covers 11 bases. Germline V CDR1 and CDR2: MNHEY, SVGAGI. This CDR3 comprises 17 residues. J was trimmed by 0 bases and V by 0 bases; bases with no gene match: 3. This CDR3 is CASSYSGTSGDQETQYF. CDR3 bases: TGTGCCAGCAGTTACTCAGGGACTAGCGGAGACCAAGAGACCCAGTACTTC.

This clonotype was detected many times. The DNA of the CDR3 is TGCAGTGCTAGAGGACTAGCGGGAGGGACAACCTACGAGCAGTACTTC. This translates into CSARGLAGGTTYEQYF. The rearrangement joins TRBV20-1 to TRBJ2-7, with 14 bases that match TRBD2. CDR3 length: 16 residues. Losses at the gene ends were 1 base for V and 2 bases for J; bases not matched to a gene: 4. Germline V gives CDR1 DFQATT, CDR2 SNEGSKA (reference sequence).